Shown below are 10 T cell receptor beta chains from a single sample sequenced in a study of cytomegalovirus exposure and HLA in healthy donors. PCR involved 60 Vbeta and 13 Jbeta primers. Measured with immunoSEQ multiplex PCR; TCRdb has only the in-frame clones, and not every one. The sample records about 95,000 clones, just under 70% being singletons. Sequencing was carried out using PBMCs. Receptor source: a woman in her 50s in good health and CMV-seropositive.

The sample holds a few counts of this clone. The chain links TRBV11-1 to TRBJ1-1; D is uncertain. Germline assignment: CDR1 SGHAT and CDR2 FQDESV (reference sequence). CDR3 length: 13 amino acids. Deletions cut 2 bases from V and 1 base from J, with 5 bases between. The CDR3 bases are TGTGCCAGCAGCTTATCAGGGAACACTGAAGCTTTCTTT. Translated: CASSLSGNTEAFF. The variable domain in full, with the rest retrieved from reference TRBV11-1 and TRBJ1-1, is EAEVAQSPRYKITEKSQAVAFWCDPISGHATLYWYRQILGQGPELLVQFQDESVVDDSQLPKDRFSAERLKGVDSTLKIQPAELGDSAMYLCASSLSGNTEAFFGQGTRLTVV.

The chain combines TRBV10-1 with TRBJ2-7; 14 positions agree with TRBD2. Germline CDR1 is WNHNN and CDR2 is SYGVQD (reference sequence). After removal of 2 bases from V and 6 bases from J, the junction contained 9 bases not matched to a gene. This CDR3 spans 17 amino acids. CDR3 DNA: TGCGCCAGCAGTGAGGGAAAACGAGGACTAGCGGGAGGCGAGCAGTACTTC. It codes for CASSEGKRGLAGGEQYF.

V usage is TRBV10-3 and J usage is TRBJ2-7, with 8 bases that match TRBD1. CDR1 ENHRY and CDR2 SYGVKD come from the germline V gene. Losses at the gene ends were 6 bases for V and 3 bases for J; bases not matched to a gene: 4. The CDR3 covers 13 residues. Here the CDR3 reads CAISLTGGYEQYF. The CDR3 coding sequence is TGTGCCATCAGCCTCACAGGGGGCTACGAGCAGTACTTC.

This chain uses TRBV28 with TRBJ1-2; D unresolved. Germline loops: CDR1 MDHEN, CDR2 SYDVKM. Trimming stripped 6 bases from V and 5 bases from J, with 19 bases between. There are 15 residues in the CDR3. The CDR3 sequence: CASSLPDSGLYGYTF. For the CDR3, the DNA is TGTGCCAGCAGCCTCCCGGACTCAGGACTTTATGGCTACACCTTC.

The gene calls are TRBV30 and TRBJ1-3; 9 bases agree with TRBD1. Germline V gene sequence: CDR1 GTSNPN, CDR2 SVGIG (reference sequence). There are 14 residues in the CDR3. The ends lost 3 bases at V and 3 bases at J; junction bases unmatched: 3. The CDR3 bases are TGTGCCTGGAGGGGACAGGGTGATGGAAACACCATATATTTT. Protein sequence: CAWRGQGDGNTIYF.

V and J are TRBV30 and TRBJ2-7, with 7 bases that match TRBD1. V shed 8 bases and J 4 bases; nucleotides not matched to a gene: 11. The CDR3 is 13 amino acids. The V gene's germline CDR1 is GTSNPN and CDR2 SVGIG (reference sequence). The CDR3 loop is CARSRGSWYEQYF. In nucleotides, the CDR3 is TGTGCCCGGTCCAGGGGGTCCTGGTACGAGCAGTACTTC.

This chain links TRBV15 with TRBJ1-1; tentatively, D is TRBD1 (5 bases). This CDR3 comprises 14 residues. Germline V lookup: CDR1 LNHNV, CDR2 YYDKDF (reference sequence). V lost 3 bases, J lost 1 base, and 9 bases lay in between. CDR3 bases: TGTGCCACCAGCAGGCGGGACGGGAACACTGAAGCTTTCTTT. This encodes CATSRRDGNTEAFF.

The J gene is TRBJ2-1, the V gene TRBV5-1; TRBD2 might be the D (5 bases). This CDR3 is 14 amino acids long. Germline V gene lookup returns CDR1 SGHRS and CDR2 YFSETQ. Trimming took off 0 bases at V and 4 bases at J, with 8 bases between the two ends. Here the CDR3 DNA reads TGCGCCAGCAGCTTGGGAGCGGTTTACAATGAGCAGTTCTTC. It codes for CASSLGAVYNEQFF.

This clone turned up a few times. The chain employs TRBV7-3 and TRBJ2-3; 8 nucleotides line up with TRBD1. Germline trimming cut 4 bases from V and 3 bases from J; bases unmatched to any gene: 6. The CDR3 is made up of 15 amino acids. Germline CDR1 and CDR2: SGHTA and FQGTGA. For the CDR3, the DNA is TGTGCCAGCAGCTCAGGACAGGGATTAACAGATACGCAGTATTTT. Translation: CASSSGQGLTDTQYF.

J is TRBJ2-7 and V is TRBV5-4, with D possibly TRBD2 on 6 matching bases. CDR1 is SGHNT and CDR2 is YYREEE in the germline V gene (reference sequence). CDR3 length equals 14 residues. The germline V and J ends were trimmed by 5 bases and 0 bases, with 12 bases remaining between them. CDR3 in amino acids: CASSIGSSSYEQYF. The CDR3 DNA follows: TGTGCCAGCAGTATCGGGAGCTCCTCCTACGAGCAGTACTTC.